A selection of T cell receptor beta chains follows, all from one sample in a study of shared clonotypes between healthy human individuals. Data came from immunoSEQ multiplex PCR; TCRdb stores just in-frame clones and leaves some out. The data show 2,500,000 or so clones, approximately 93% seen once. The sample taken for sequencing was naive CD4+ T cells from PBMCs. These receptors originate from a man between 18 and 35 years old in good health. Some clones in this sample may be carry-over from other donors' samples. Both conserved end residues are part of each CDR3. D genes are given only for firm matches. Clone size is not always given. Where it is, it says once, few, many or a class for expanded clones.

>TRBJ2-3|TRBV28|.|.
TGTGCCAGCAGAACAGCGGGTATCACAGATACGCAGTATTTT
CASRTAGITDTQYF
>TRBJ2-7|TRBV5-5|.|.
TGTGCCAGCAGTGAGGGGCACGACTCCTACGAGCAGTACTTC
CASSEGHDSYEQYF
>TRBJ1-4|TRBV5-1|.|.
TGCGCCAGCAGCTTGAGGGTCTCTGAAAAACTGTTTTTT
CASSLRVSEKLFF
>TRBJ1-1|TRBV18|.|.
TGTGCCAGCTCACCTGGGGACGCCCGGGACACTGAAGCTTTCTTT
CASSPGDARDTEAFF
>TRBJ1-1|TRBV7-2|few|.
TGTGCCAGCAGCTTAGCGAGGGGGACTGAAGCTTTCTTT
CASSLARGTEAFF
>TRBJ2-7|TRBV19|.|.
TGTGCCAGCTCAAAGGGGTACGAGCAGTACTTC
CASSKGYEQYF
>TRBJ1-2|TRBV6-6|.|TRBD1
TGTGCCAGTAAGACAGGGAGGGATGGCTACACCTTC
CASKTGRDGYTF
>TRBJ2-6|TRBV28|.|.
TGTGCCAGCAGGGCATCCGGGGCCAACGTCCTGACTTTC
CASRASGANVLTF
>TRBJ2-7|TRBV4-1|.|.
TGCGCCAGCAGCCACAGTATGCGCGAACCCTACGAGCAGTACTTC
CASSHSMREPYEQYF
>TRBJ2-3|TRBV30|once|.
TGTGCCTGTGGCGGCCTCCGCACAGATACGCAGTATTTT
CACGGLRTDTQYF
>TRBJ1-1|TRBV19|.|.
TGTGCCAGTAACCCAAGACTGGGGACGGTCGACACTGAAGCTTTCTTT
CASNPRLGTVDTEAFF
>TRBJ2-2|TRBV27|.|.
TGTGCCAGCAGTTTATTTGGACACCAATCCACCGGGGAGCTGTTTTTT
CASSLFGHQSTGELFF
>TRBJ2-1|TRBV29-1|.|TRBD2
TGCAGCACTAGCGGCCGGCCTGCAAATGAGCAGTTCTTC
CSTSGRPANEQFF
>TRBJ2-2|TRBV9|once|.
TGTGCCAGCAGCCCCGGACTAGAGGGGGCCGGGGAGCTGTTTTTT
CASSPGLEGAGELFF
>TRBJ2-7|TRBV28|.|.
TGTGCCAGCAGTTTGGGACAATCGCGCTCCTACGAGCAGTACTTC
CASSLGQSRSYEQYF
>TRBJ1-2|TRBV5-4|.|.
TGTGCCAGCAGCTTGGGTGGCGCTTCTAGCCTCAACTATGGCTACACCTTC
CASSLGGASSLNYGYTF
>TRBJ2-7|TRBV5-1|.|TRBD1
TGCGCCAGCAGCCTTCCCGGGACAGGCAACGAGCAGTACTTC
CASSLPGTGNEQYF
>TRBJ1-2|TRBV28|.|.
TGTGCCAGCAACCGAGGTGGCTACACCTTC
CASNRGGYTF
>TRBJ2-1|TRBV6-4|.|TRBD2
TGTGCCAGCAGCGCTCTAGCGGGAGGACCATCGGAGCAGTTCTTC
CASSALAGGPSEQFF
>TRBJ2-7|TRBV5-1|.|TRBD2
TGCGCCAGCAGCACCGGGACTAGCATCAACGAGCAGTACTTC
CASSTGTSINEQYF
>TRBJ2-7|TRBV11-2|.|.
TGTGCCAGCAGCTTAAGTAGCGCCTACGAGCAGTACTTC
CASSLSSAYEQYF
>TRBJ2-2|TRBV5-1|.|TRBD2
TGCGCCAGCAGGTCAGACCCTAGCGGCACCGGGGAGCTGTTTTTT
CASRSDPSGTGELFF
>TRBJ1-5|TRBV2|.|TRBD1
TGTGCCAGCCGGACAGGGGATTGGCAGCCCCAGCATTTT
CASRTGDWQPQHF
>TRBJ2-7|TRBV2|few|.
TGTGCCAGCAGTGATTGGGGCTACGAGCAGTACTTC
CASSDWGYEQYF
>TRBJ2-5|TRBV28|.|.
TGTGCCAGCAGGGTGGGCAGGGCCCAAGAGACCCAGTACTTC
CASRVGRAQETQYF
>TRBJ1-5|TRBV2|.|TRBD1
TGTGCCAGCTCGCCCCATGGACAGGGGGCTTACAATCAGCCCCAGCATTTT
CASSPHGQGAYNQPQHF
>TRBJ2-7|TRBV28|.|TRBD2
TGTGCCAGCAGTTTTTCAGGCGGGAGGGTCTACGAGCAGTACTTC
CASSFSGGRVYEQYF
>TRBJ1-5|TRBV5-6|.|.
TGTGCCAGCAGCTTGGGACCGAACCTCAATCAGCCCCAGCATTTT
CASSLGPNLNQPQHF
>TRBJ1-2|TRBV7-9|.|.
TGTGCCAGCAGCTTAGTTCGACGGACAGCTAACTATGGCTACACCTTC
CASSLVRRTANYGYTF
>TRBJ2-7|TRBV28|.|TRBD1
TGTGCCAGCACCAAGAGGGACAGGGTTTACGAGCAGTACTTC
CASTKRDRVYEQYF
>TRBJ1-3|TRBV9|.|.
TGTGCCAGCAGCGTAGTATCGGGCGGCAACACCATATATTTT
CASSVVSGGNTIYF
>TRBJ1-2|TRBV27|.|.
TGTGCCAGCAGTCTAGACCCCACCTCCTCCCGAGGCTACACCTTC
CASSLDPTSSRGYTF
>TRBJ2-7|TRBV14|.|.
TGTGCCAGCAGCCAAGGACAAGGTGCCTACGAGCAGTACTTC
CASSQGQGAYEQYF
>TRBJ2-6|TRBV5-4|.|.
TGTGCCAGCAGCTTGTCAGGGCCCCGCTCTGGGGCCAACGTCCTGACTTTC
CASSLSGPRSGANVLTF
>TRBJ2-7|TRBV6-5|.|TRBD1
TGTGCCAGCAGTTACAGACAGGGGGGTAACGAGCAGTACTTC
CASSYRQGGNEQYF
>TRBJ1-1|TRBV19|.|.
TGTGCCAGTAGTATAGGGGGCCATGAAGCTTTCTTT
CASSIGGHEAFF
>TRBJ1-1|TRBV4-1|.|.
TGCGCCAGCAGCCCAAACCGGCAGACTGAAGCTTTCTTT
CASSPNRQTEAFF
>TRBJ1-2|TRBV2|.|.
TGTGCCAGCAGGGGGCAGGGTGACTATGGCTACACCTTC
CASRGQGDYGYTF
>TRBJ2-1|TRBV29-1|.|TRBD2
TGCAGCGCACGACTAGATTACGGGGGGGGATTACAGTTCTTC
CSARLDYGGGLQFF
>TRBJ2-6|TRBV2|.|.
TGTGCCAGCAGAACCGGGACCGTCGTGTCTGGGGCCAACGTCCTGACTTTC
CASRTGTVVSGANVLTF